Listed below are T cell receptor beta chains from one sample, sequenced in a study of T cell repertoires in cytomegalovirus infection. No antigens are known for them. TCRdb re-called the reads through MiXCR, storing one row per CDR3 protein. The sample lists a few hundred thousand distinct CDR3 sequences, about 44% occurring once. The sequences come from cultured PBMCs, collected from culture after CMV antigen stimulation. The source of these receptors is a human donor in good health (CMV status not recorded). Some clones in this sample may be carry-over from other donors' samples. The CDR3 runs from the conserved cysteine through the conserved F or W. D genes are given only for firm matches. Not every row has a clone size; where given, it reads once, few, many or a size class.

TRBJ1-1 | 15 | TRBD1 | - | TRBV15 | TGTGCCACCAGCAGATCCGGACAGGGGGACACTGAAGCTTTCTTT | CATSRSGQGDTEAFF
TRBJ2-7 | 12 | TRBD1 | - | TRBV27 | TGTGCCAGCAGTGCGACAGGGGAGAAGCAGTACTTC | CASSATGEKQYF
TRBJ2-3 | 17 | TRBD2 | - | TRBV6-6 | TGTGCCAGCAGTCACGGGACTAGCGGATCATTCGCGAATACGCAGTATTTT | CASSHGTSGSFANTQYF
TRBJ2-4 | 14 | - | - | TRBV12-3/TRBV12-4 | TGTGCCAGCAGTGAGGGGGTAGCCAAAAACATTCAGTACTTC | CASSEGVAKNIQYF
TRBJ2-5 | 17 | TRBD2 | many | TRBV7-2 | TGTGCCAGCAGCTTGTCCCGGACTAGCGGGAGCCAAGAGACCCAGTACTTC | CASSLSRTSGSQETQYF
TRBJ2-1 | 13 | TRBD2 | few | TRBV4-1 | TGCGCCAGCAGCCTGGGACTAGTCTCCGAGCAGTTCTTC | CASSLGLVSEQFF
TRBJ2-5 | 16 | - | few | TRBV4-2 | TGTGCCAGCAGCCAAGAACGGCTGGGAGTCAAAGAGACCCAGTACTTC | CASSQERLGVKETQYF
TRBJ2-5 | 14 | - | - | TRBV7-6 | TGTGCCAGCAGCGCGGGGATCAACGGAGAGACCCAGTACTTC | CASSAGINGETQYF
TRBJ2-2 | 16 | TRBD2 | - | TRBV4-2 | TGTGCCAGCAGCCTGACGACTAGCGGAGGGACCGGGGAGCTGTTTTTT | CASSLTTSGGTGELFF
TRBJ2-7 | 11 | - | few | TRBV6-1 | TGTGCCAGCAGAAGTGGGTTCGAGCAGTACTTC | CASRSGFEQYF
TRBJ2-5 | 15 | TRBD2 | - | TRBV6-2/TRBV6-3 | TGTGCCAGCAGTTACGGGACTAGCGCTGCCTTGAGGAGGTACTTC | CASSYGTSAALRRYF
TRBJ2-7 | 16 | TRBD2 | - | TRBV20-1 | TGCAGTGCTTCCCTCCCCGGGACTAGCGATTCCTACGAGCAGTACTTC | CSASLPGTSDSYEQYF
TRBJ2-5 | 13 | - | - | TRBV15 | TGTGCCACCAGCAGAGGGATTCAAGAGACCCAGTACTTC | CATSRGIQETQYF
TRBJ2-3 | 14 | - | - | TRBV25-1 | TGTGCCAGCAGTGTGGGAGAACGCACAGATACGCAGTATTTT | CASSVGERTDTQYF
TRBJ1-1 | 15 | - | - | TRBV6-5 | TGTGCCAGCAGTTACCCGGTCGGTGGGCTGGGGGAAGCTTTCTTT | CASSYPVGGLGEAFF
TRBJ2-5 | 17 | TRBD2 | - | TRBV5-4 | TGTGCCAGCAGCCGGCTCGCCCGGGAGGGTATTGTAGAGACCCAGTACTTC | CASSRLAREGIVETQYF
TRBJ2-5 | 15 | - | few | TRBV7-8 | TGTGCCAGCAGCTTCGAGGGGGTGAGGCAAGAGACCCAGTACTTC | CASSFEGVRQETQYF
TRBJ2-3 | 14 | - | - | TRBV15 | TGTGCCACCAGCAAATCCCTCGGGGGAGGTACGCAGTATTTT | CATSKSLGGGTQYF
TRBJ1-1 | 11 | - | - | TRBV10-3 | TGTGCCATCAGGGGTAGGGCTGAAGCTTTCTTT | CAIRGRAEAFF
TRBJ2-3 | 16 | - | - | TRBV5-5 | TGTGCCAGCAGGGGGGTCGGCGGGGTGAGCACAGATACGCAGTATTTT | CASRGVGGVSTDTQYF
TRBJ2-1 | 15 | TRBD1 | - | TRBV7-4 | TGTGCCAGCAGCCCGCGACAGGGTGTCAGGAATGAGCAGTTCTTC | CASSPRQGVRNEQFF
TRBJ2-7 | 16 | - | many | TRBV28 | TGTGCCAGCAGTCAATCGGACACCTTCGGCTCCTACGAGCAGTACTTC | CASSQSDTFGSYEQYF
TRBJ2-5 | 14 | - | - | TRBV27 | TGTGCCAGGGACAGAAACATGTACCAAGAGACCCAGTACTTC | CARDRNMYQETQYF
TRBJ2-3 | 17 | - | - | TRBV19 | TGTGCCACTAAAACCGCCTGGTCAGGGCAAATCAGAGATACGCAGTATTTT | CATKTAWSGQIRDTQYF
TRBJ1-1 | 15 | - | - | TRBV7-2 | TGTGCCAGCAGCTTATCATCAGTTATGAACACTGAAGCTTTCTTT | CASSLSSVMNTEAFF
TRBJ2-3 | 18 | TRBD1 | - | TRBV5-3 | TGTGCCAGCAGCTCAAGTCGGACAGGGGGTATTTTCACAGATACGCAGTATTTT | CASSSSRTGGIFTDTQYF
TRBJ1-2 | 14 | - | - | TRBV6-1 | TGTGCCAGCAGTACCCGGACGGCAAGCTATGGCTACACCTTC | CASSTRTASYGYTF
TRBJ2-2 | 17 | - | few | TRBV11-2 | TGTGCCACCGAGATGGGGAGGTGGGATACGAACACCGGGGAGCTGTTTTTT | CATEMGRWDTNTGELFF
TRBJ1-4 | 16 | - | - | TRBV7-8 | TGTGCCAGCAGCTTCGGAGGGGGACTAACTAATGAAAAACTGTTTTTT | CASSFGGGLTNEKLFF
TRBJ2-1 | 12 | - | - | TRBV7-9 | TGTGCCAGCAGCTCCAAGGTCAATGAGCAGTTCTTC | CASSSKVNEQFF
TRBJ2-3 | 18 | - | - | TRBV12-3/TRBV12-4 | TGTGCCAGCAGTCTTCTCGCAGGGTCCTTAAGGGCCACAGATACGCAGTATTTT | CASSLLAGSLRATDTQYF
TRBJ1-2 | 11 | - | many | TRBV12-3/TRBV12-4 | TGTGCCAGCAGTTTGGACTATGGCTACACCTTC | CASSLDYGYTF
TRBJ2-1 | 13 | - | - | TRBV5-1 | TGCGCCAGCAACACAGAGGGTCTCAATGAGCAGTTCTTC | CASNTEGLNEQFF
TRBJ1-5 | 15 | TRBD1 | - | TRBV15 | TGTGCCACCAGCGGAAGACAGGGGCGAGGCCAGCCCCAGCATTTT | CATSGRQGRGQPQHF
TRBJ2-3 | 16 | - | - | TRBV12-3/TRBV12-4 | TGTGCCAGCAGTTTACAGGGACAAACCCCCACAGATACGCAGTATTTT | CASSLQGQTPTDTQYF
TRBJ2-7 | 18 | TRBD1 | - | TRBV7-2 | TGTGCCAGCAGCTTACCCGGGACAGGGGTACTTCTCTCCTACGAGCAGTACTTC | CASSLPGTGVLLSYEQYF
TRBJ2-1 | 15 | TRBD2 | many | TRBV7-2 | TGTGCCAGCAGTCTCGGGACTAGCGTCTACAATGAGCAGTTCTTC | CASSLGTSVYNEQFF
TRBJ2-3 | 17 | TRBD2 | - | TRBV4-2 | TGTGCCAGCAGCCAGTCACCGGGACTAGGGAGGACAGATACGCAGTATTTT | CASSQSPGLGRTDTQYF
TRBJ1-4 | 13 | - | few | TRBV6-5 | TGTGCCAGCAGACCGGACCCTGGTGAAAAACTGTTTTTT | CASRPDPGEKLFF
TRBJ2-7 | 17 | TRBD1 | - | TRBV5-6 | TGTGCCAGCAGCTTGGGGACTGGGGGACAGGGGTATTACGAGCAGTACTTC | CASSLGTGGQGYYEQYF
TRBJ2-7 | 14 | - | - | TRBV19 | TGTGCCAGTAGTATTGGTATCACGGCCTACGAGCAGTACTTC | CASSIGITAYEQYF
TRBJ2-5 | 15 | TRBD2 | - | TRBV4-1 | TGCGCCAGCAGCCAACGGGAGGGACCCCAAGAGACCCAGTACTTC | CASSQREGPQETQYF
TRBJ2-5 | 14 | TRBD2 | - | TRBV7-6 | TGTGCCAGCAGCTTTCCGGGGGGGCGTGAGACCCAGTACTTC | CASSFPGGRETQYF
TRBJ2-5 | 14 | - | few | TRBV6-6 | TGTGCCAGCAGTTACTCGGCTAGCACCCAGACCCAGTACTTC | CASSYSASTQTQYF
TRBJ2-7 | 15 | TRBD2 | many | TRBV7-2 | TGTGCCAGCAGCTTATGGACTAGCGGGCCCTACGAGCAGTACTTC | CASSLWTSGPYEQYF
TRBJ2-5 | 13 | TRBD2 | once | TRBV6-2/TRBV6-3 | TGTGCCAGCAGTAGGCCGGGACTAGCGACCCAGTACTTC | CASSRPGLATQYF
TRBJ2-7 | 15 | TRBD2 | - | TRBV7-8 | TGTGCCAGCAGCTTATGGGCTAGCGGATCCTACGAGCAGTACTTC | CASSLWASGSYEQYF
TRBJ2-7 | 14 | - | - | TRBV5-6 | TGTGCCAGCAGCTCACAACGAGGGTCCTACGAGCAGTACTTC | CASSSQRGSYEQYF
TRBJ2-4 | 15 | TRBD2 | - | TRBV7-2 | TGTGCCAGCAGCTTTAGCGGGGGGGCTGGAAACATTCAGTACTTC | CASSFSGGAGNIQYF
TRBJ2-7 | 12 | - | - | TRBV6-5 | TGTGCCAGCAGTCGGGATCACTACGAGCAGTACTTC | CASSRDHYEQYF